The source of this T cell receptor beta chain is a study of T cells after yellow fever vaccination. The CDR3 is 18 amino acids. V dropped 0 bases and J dropped 3 bases, with 22 bases sitting between them. Germline CDR1 SGHDT, CDR2 YYEEEE. Study-level results: Though weaker, the secondary response peaked faster, on day 5 versus 15. Some clonotypes, a small share, were shared between CD4 and CD8 compartments. Most primary-vaccination clones reappeared after the booster (approximately 95% CD4, 88% CD8). Sorted repertoires could include abundant contaminating clonotypes from bulk cells.

TCRdb redid the calling of the 5' RACE reads with MiXCR, one entry per CDR3 protein. The repertoire holds around 350,000 distinct CDR3 sequences, around 10% seen once, with 15% to 20% in the top ten. For this clonotype: What it recognizes is unknown.

Sequences were derived from PBMCs, sampled on the day of the first yellow fever vaccination. The chain combines TRBV5-6 with TRBJ2-7, with a weak D call TRBD2 (5 bases). The origin of this receptor is a man aged 18 to 30 who received the YFV17D yellow fever vaccine. The CDR3 here is CASSLDWWTGTPYYEQYV. The DNA for the CDR3 is TGTGCCAGCAGCTTGGACTGGTGGACGGGAACCCCCTACTACGAGCAGTACGTC.